This T cell receptor beta chain comes out of a study of cytomegalovirus exposure and HLA in healthy donors. The CDR3 has 15 residues. J lost 4 bases, V lost 6 bases, and 8 bases had no gene match. Germline V gene data show CDR1 as MNHNY and CDR2 as SVGAGI (reference sequence). Whole-study results and caveats: Relative to equally common others, HLA-associated TCR beta chains showed greater clonal expansion in a later analysis. It was assumed in the presence/absence analyses that sequencing depth was roughly uniform across donors. It was reported that the classifier diagnosed cytomegalovirus status with high specificity and sensitivity in both the original and validation cohorts.

A word on this clone: Its target is not known.

The PCR contained 60 Vbeta and 13 Jbeta primers. The table came from immunoSEQ multiplex PCR; TCRdb's copy has only in-frame clones and leaves some out. The sample lists 60,000 to 75,000 clones, over 75% occurring once. This clonotype originated in a female donor in good health and CMV-seronegative. The V and J genes are TRBV6-6 and TRBJ2-2; 7 nucleotides align to TRBD1. The sample was PBMCs. DNA of the CDR3: TGTGCCAGCAGCGACCGAGGGGGCAGCACCGGGGAGCTGTTTTTT. Encoded protein: CASSDRGGSTGELFF.